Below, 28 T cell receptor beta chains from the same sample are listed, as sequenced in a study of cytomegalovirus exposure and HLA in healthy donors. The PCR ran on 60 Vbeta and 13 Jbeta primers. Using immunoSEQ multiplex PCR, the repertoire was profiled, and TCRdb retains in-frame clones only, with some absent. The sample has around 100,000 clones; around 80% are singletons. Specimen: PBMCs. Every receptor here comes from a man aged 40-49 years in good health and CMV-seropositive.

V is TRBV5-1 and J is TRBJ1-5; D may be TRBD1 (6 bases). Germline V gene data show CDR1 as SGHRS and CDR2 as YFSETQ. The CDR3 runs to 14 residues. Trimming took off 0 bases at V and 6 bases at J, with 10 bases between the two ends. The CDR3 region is CASSLGGGSQPQHF. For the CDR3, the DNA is TGCGCCAGCAGCTTGGGCGGGGGCAGTCAGCCCCAGCATTTT.

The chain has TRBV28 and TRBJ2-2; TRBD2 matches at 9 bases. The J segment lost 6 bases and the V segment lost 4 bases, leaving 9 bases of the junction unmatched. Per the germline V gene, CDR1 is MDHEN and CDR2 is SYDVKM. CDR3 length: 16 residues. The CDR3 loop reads CASSSDVGGRAGELFF. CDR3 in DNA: TGTGCCAGCAGTTCCGATGTTGGCGGGAGGGCCGGGGAGCTGTTTTTT.

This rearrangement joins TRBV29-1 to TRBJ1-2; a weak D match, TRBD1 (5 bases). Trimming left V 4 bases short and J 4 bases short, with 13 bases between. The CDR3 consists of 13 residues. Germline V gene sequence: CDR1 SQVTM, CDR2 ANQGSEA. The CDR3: CSVGGRASYGYTF. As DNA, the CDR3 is TGCAGCGTTGGGGGCAGGGCTTCCTATGGCTACACCTTC.

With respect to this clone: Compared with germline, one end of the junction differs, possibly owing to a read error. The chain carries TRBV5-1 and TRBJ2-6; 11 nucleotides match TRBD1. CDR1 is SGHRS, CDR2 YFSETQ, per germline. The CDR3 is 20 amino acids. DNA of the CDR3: TGCGCCAGCAGCCGGACAGGGGGCCACCACTCAATGCTTGGGGCCAACGGCCTGACTTTC. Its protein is CASSRTGGHHSMLGANGLTF.

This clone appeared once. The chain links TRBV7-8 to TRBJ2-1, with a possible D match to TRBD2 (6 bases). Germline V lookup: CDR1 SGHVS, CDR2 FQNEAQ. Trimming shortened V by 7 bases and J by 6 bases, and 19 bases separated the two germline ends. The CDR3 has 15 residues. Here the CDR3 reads CASNKGLQGGNEQFF. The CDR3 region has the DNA TGTGCCAGCAACAAGGGACTCCAAGGTGGCAATGAGCAGTTCTTC.

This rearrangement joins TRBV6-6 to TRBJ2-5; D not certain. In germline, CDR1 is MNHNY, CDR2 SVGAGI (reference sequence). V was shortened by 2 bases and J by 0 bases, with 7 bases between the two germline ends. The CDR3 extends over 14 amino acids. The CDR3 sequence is CASSYLTDQETQYF. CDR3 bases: TGTGCCAGCAGTTACCTAACAGACCAAGAGACCCAGTACTTC.

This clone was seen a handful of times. CDR3 residues: CATSTTWGGNTEAFF. As DNA, the CDR3 is TGTGCCACCAGCACCACATGGGGGGGGAACACTGAAGCTTTCTTT. V usage is TRBV15 and J usage is TRBJ1-1, with D perhaps TRBD1 (5 bases). V lost 4 bases and J lost 1, with 13 bases in between. CDR1 and CDR2 from the germline V gene are LNHNV and YYDKDF (reference sequence). The CDR3 consists of 15 residues.

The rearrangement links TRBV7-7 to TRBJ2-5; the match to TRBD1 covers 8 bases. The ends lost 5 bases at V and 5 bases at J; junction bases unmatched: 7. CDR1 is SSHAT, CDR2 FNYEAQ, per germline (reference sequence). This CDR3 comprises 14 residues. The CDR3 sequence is CASSAGQGAETQYF. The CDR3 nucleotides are TGTGCCAGCAGCGCCGGACAGGGTGCCGAGACCCAGTACTTC.

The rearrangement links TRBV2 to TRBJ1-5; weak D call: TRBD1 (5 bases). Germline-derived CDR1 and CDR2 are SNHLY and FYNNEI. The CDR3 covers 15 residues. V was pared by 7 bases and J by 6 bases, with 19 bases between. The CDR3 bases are TGTGCCAGCACCACCGGGCAGGGAGGGTTTCAGCCCCAGCATTTT. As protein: CASTTGQGGFQPQHF.

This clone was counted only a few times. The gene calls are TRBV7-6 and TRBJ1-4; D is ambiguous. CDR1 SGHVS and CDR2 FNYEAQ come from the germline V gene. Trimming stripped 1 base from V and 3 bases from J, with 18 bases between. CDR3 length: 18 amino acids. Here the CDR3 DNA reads TGTGCCAGCAGCTTAGTCACCCTTGGGATCGGGGCTAATGAAAAACTGTTTTTT. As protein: CASSLVTLGIGANEKLFF.

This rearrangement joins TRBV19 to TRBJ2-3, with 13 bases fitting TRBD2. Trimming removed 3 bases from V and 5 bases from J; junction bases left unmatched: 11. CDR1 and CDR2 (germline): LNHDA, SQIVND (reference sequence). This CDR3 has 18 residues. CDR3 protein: CASSMVTSGREARDTQYF. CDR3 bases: TGTGCCAGTAGTATGGTCACTAGCGGGAGGGAGGCACGAGATACGCAGTATTTT.

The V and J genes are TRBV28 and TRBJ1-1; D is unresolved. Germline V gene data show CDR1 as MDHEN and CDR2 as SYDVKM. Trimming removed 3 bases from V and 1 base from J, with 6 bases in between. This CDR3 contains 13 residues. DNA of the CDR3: TGTGCCAGCAGTTTTAATAGGAACACTGAAGCTTTCTTT. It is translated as CASSFNRNTEAFF.

The CDR3 DNA reads as TGTGCCTCCCAGCGGGGGGCCAGGTATGGCTACACCTTC. It yields the protein CASQRGARYGYTF. The chain combines TRBV30 with TRBJ1-2; weak D call: TRBD1 (6 bases). Trimming left V 7 bases short and J 5 bases short, with 17 bases between. The CDR3 loop spans 13 amino acids. Germline CDR1 and CDR2: GTSNPN and SVGIG (reference sequence).

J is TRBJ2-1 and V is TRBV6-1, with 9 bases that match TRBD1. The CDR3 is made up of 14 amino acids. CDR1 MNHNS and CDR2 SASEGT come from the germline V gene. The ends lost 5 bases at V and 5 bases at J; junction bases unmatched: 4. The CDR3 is CASSSGQGNNEQFF. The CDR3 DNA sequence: TGTGCCAGCAGTTCCGGACAGGGGAACAATGAGCAGTTCTTC.

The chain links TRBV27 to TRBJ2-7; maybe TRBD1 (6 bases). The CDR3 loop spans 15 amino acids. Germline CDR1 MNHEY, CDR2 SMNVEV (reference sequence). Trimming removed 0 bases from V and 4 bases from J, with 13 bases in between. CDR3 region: CASSLSRLGGYEQYF. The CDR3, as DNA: TGTGCCAGCAGTTTATCGAGGTTAGGGGGTTACGAGCAGTACTTC.

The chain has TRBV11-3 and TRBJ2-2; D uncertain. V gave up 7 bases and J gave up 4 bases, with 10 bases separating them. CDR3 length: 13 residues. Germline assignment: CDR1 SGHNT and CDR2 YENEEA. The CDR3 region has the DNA TGTGCCAGCACAGAACCGGGCACCGGGGAGCTGTTTTTT. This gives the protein CASTEPGTGELFF.

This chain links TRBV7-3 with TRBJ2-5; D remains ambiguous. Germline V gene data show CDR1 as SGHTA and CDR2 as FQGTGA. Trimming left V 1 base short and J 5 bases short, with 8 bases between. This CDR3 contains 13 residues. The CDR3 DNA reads TGTGCCAGCAGCTTAAACCCCGGTGAGACCCAGTACTTC. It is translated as CASSLNPGETQYF. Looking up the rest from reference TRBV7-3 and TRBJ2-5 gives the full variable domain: GAGVSQTPSNKVTEKGKYVELRCDPISGHTALYWYRQSLGQGPEFLIYFQGTGAADDSGLPNDRFFAVRPEGSVSTLKIQRTERGDSAVYLCASSLNPGETQYFGPGTRLLVL.

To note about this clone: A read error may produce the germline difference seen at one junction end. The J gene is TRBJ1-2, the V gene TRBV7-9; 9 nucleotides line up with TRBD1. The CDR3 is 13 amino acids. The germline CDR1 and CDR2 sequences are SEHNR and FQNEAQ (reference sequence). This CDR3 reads CSSSSGQGYGYTF. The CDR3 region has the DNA TGTTCCAGCAGCTCTGGACAGGGGTATGGCTACACCTTC.

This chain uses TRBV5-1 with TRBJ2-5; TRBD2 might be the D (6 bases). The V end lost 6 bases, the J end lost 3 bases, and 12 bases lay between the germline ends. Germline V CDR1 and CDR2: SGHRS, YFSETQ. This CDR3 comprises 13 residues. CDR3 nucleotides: TGCGCCAGCAAGAATCCGGGAGAAGAGACCCAGTACTTC. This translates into CASKNPGEETQYF.

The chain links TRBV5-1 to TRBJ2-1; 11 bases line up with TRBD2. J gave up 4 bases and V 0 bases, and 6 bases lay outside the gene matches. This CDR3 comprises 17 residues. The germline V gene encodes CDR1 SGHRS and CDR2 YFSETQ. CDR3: CASSLEASGRRYNEQFF. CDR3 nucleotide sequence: TGCGCCAGCAGCTTGGAAGCTAGCGGGAGGCGGTACAATGAGCAGTTCTTC.

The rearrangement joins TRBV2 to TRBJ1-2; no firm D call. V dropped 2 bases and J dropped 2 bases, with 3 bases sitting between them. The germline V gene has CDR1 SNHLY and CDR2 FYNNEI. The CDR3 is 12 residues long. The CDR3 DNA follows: TGTGCCAGCAGTGAACAGAACTATGGCTACACCTTC. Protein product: CASSEQNYGYTF.

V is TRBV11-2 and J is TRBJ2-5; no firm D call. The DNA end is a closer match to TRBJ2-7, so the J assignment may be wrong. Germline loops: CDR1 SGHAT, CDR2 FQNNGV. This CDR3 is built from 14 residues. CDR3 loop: CASSYRVIPYEQYF. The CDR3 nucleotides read TGTGCCAGCAGCTACAGAGTTATCCCCTACGAGCAGTACTTC.

The CDR3 loop reads CASSKLGQGNEQFF. The CDR3 nucleotides read TGTGCCAGCAGCAAACTGGGACAGGGCAATGAGCAGTTCTTC. The chain couples TRBV21-1 to TRBJ2-1; TRBD1 reflects the table's D call only, with no check against the DNA. TRBV21-1 is shown as a pseudogene. The CDR3 sequence is 14 residues long.

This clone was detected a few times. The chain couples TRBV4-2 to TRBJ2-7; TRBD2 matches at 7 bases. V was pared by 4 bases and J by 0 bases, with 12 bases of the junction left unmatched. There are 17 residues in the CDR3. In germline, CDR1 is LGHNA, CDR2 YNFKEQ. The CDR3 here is CASSRSVTSKPSYEQYF. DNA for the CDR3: TGTGCCAGCAGCCGATCCGTGACTAGCAAGCCCTCCTACGAGCAGTACTTC.

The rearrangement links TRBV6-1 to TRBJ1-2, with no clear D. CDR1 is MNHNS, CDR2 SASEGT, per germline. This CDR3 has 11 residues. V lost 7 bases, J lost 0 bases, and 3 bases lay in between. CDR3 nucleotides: TGTGCCAGCACTACTAACTATGGCTACACCTTC. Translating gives CASTTNYGYTF.

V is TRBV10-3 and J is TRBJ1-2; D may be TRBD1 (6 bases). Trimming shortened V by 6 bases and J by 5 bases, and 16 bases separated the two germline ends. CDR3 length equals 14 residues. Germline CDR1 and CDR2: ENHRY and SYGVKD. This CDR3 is CAISRTDADYGYTF. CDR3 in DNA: TGTGCCATCAGCAGGACAGACGCAGATTATGGCTACACCTTC.

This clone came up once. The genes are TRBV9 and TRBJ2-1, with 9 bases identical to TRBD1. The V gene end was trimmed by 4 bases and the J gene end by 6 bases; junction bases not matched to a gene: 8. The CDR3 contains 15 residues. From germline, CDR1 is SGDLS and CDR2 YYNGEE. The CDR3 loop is CASSTGGALVNEQFF. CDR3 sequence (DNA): TGTGCCAGCAGCACAGGGGGCGCCTTGGTCAATGAGCAGTTCTTC.

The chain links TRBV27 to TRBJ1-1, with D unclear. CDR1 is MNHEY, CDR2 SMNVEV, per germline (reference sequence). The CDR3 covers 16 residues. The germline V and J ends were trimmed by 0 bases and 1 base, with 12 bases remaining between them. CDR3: CASSLSNTGKNTEAFF. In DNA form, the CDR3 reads TGTGCCAGCAGTTTATCGAATACGGGGAAGAACACTGAAGCTTTCTTT.